The rows below give T cell receptor beta chains drawn from one sample of a study of blood T cell repertoires in COVID-19. Assay used: immunoSEQ multiplex PCR; TCRdb lists only in-frame clones, some missing. The table has about 190,000 clones, roughly 82% seen once. Sequencing was performed on peripheral blood. Receptors were obtained from an older woman with COVID-19, enrolled during active disease. The CDR3 runs from the conserved cysteine through the conserved F or W. The D gene is left open where the match is weak. A row's size may be missing; if present it is once, few, many or a size class.

J | size | D | V | CDR3 | DNA
TRBJ2-1 | NA | NA | TRBV9 | CASSPRTSGEQFF | TGTGCCAGCAGCCCACGAACCTCGGGGGAGCAGTTCTTC
TRBJ2-2 | NA | TRBD2 | TRBV4-2 | CASSQAPLAGGNTGELFF | TGTGCCAGCAGCCAAGCTCCACTAGCGGGAGGAAACACCGGGGAGCTGTTTTTT
TRBJ2-3 | NA | TRBD2 | TRBV27 | CASSGRTSRDTQYF | TGTGCCAGCAGCGGCCGGACTAGCCGGGATACGCAGTATTTT
TRBJ1-2 | NA | TRBD1 | TRBV3-1/TRBV3-2 | CASSPTSKGTGSSYNYGYTF | TGTGCCAGCAGCCCGACTTCAAAGGGGACAGGGAGTAGTTATAACTATGGCTACACCTTC
TRBJ1-5 | NA | TRBD1 | TRBV4-2 | CASSQTGGRQPQHF | TGTGCCAGCAGCCAAACAGGGGGCCGTCAGCCCCAGCATTTT
TRBJ1-5 | NA | TRBD1 | TRBV28 | CASQTGADQPQHF | TGTGCCAGCCAGACAGGGGCCGATCAGCCCCAGCATTTT
TRBJ1-2 | NA | NA | TRBV9 | CASSVASHYGYTF | TGTGCCAGCAGCGTAGCCTCCCACTATGGCTACACCTTC
TRBJ1-1 | once | TRBD1 | TRBV27 | CASRQGGRTEAFF | TGTGCCAGCAGACAGGGGGGGAGGACTGAAGCTTTCTTT
TRBJ2-2 | NA | TRBD1 | TRBV7-6 | CASSLNQGARTGELFF | TGTGCCAGCAGCTTAAACCAGGGGGCGAGGACCGGGGAGCTGTTTTTT
TRBJ2-5 | NA | TRBD2 | TRBV7-2 | CASSLVGTSGPRQYF | TGTGCCAGCAGCTTGGTCGGGACTAGCGGGCCTCGGCAGTACTTC
TRBJ1-4 | NA | TRBD1 | TRBV6-5 | CASKRDSATNEKLFF | TGTGCCAGCAAACGGGACAGTGCAACTAATGAAAAACTGTTTTTT
TRBJ1-5 | few | TRBD1 | TRBV6-2/TRBV6-3 | CASSPDRRQPQHF | TGTGCCAGCAGTCCGGACAGGAGGCAGCCCCAGCATTTT
TRBJ2-5 | NA | TRBD2 | TRBV7-3 | CASSPGLAGETQYF | TGTGCCAGCAGCCCAGGACTAGCGGGGGAGACCCAGTACTTC
TRBJ2-6 | NA | NA | TRBV18 | CASSPERGRYGSAGANVLTF | TGTGCCAGCTCACCCGAGAGAGGGAGATACGGGTCGGCTGGGGCCAACGTCCTGACTTTC
TRBJ2-7 | NA | NA | TRBV12-3/TRBV12-4 | CASSRDLAYEQYF | TGTGCCAGCAGCCGGGACTTGGCTTACGAGCAGTACTTC
TRBJ2-7 | NA | NA | TRBV3-1/TRBV3-2 | CASSRDHPGQSSSYEQYF | TGTGCCAGCAGCCGAGATCATCCGGGACAATCGAGCTCCTACGAGCAGTACTTC